Listed below are T cell receptor beta chains from one sample, sequenced in a study of shared clonotypes between healthy human individuals. Using immunoSEQ multiplex PCR, the repertoire was profiled, and TCRdb retains in-frame clones only, with some absent. The table lists some 680,000 clones, less than 80% of them singletons. The sequencing input was memory CD4+ T cells sorted from blood. Source of these receptors: a woman aged 30 to 39 in good health. The CDR3 runs from the conserved cysteine through the conserved F or W. Each record gives: V gene, J gene, D gene, clone size, CDR3 DNA, CDR3 protein. D genes are given only for firm matches. Only part of the rows carry a size: once, few, many, or a class if the clone is expanded.

v_gene: TRBV2; j_gene: TRBJ2-3; d_gene: TRBD2; abundance: few; CDR3nt: TGTGCCAGCAGCGGCGGGAGGCGCCAGGGGGATACGCAGTATTTT; CDR3aa: CASSGGRRQGDTQYF
v_gene: TRBV27; j_gene: TRBJ1-4; d_gene: TRBD1; abundance: .; CDR3nt: TGTGCCAGCAGTTTCCTTGGACAGGGGCGAGATGAAAAACTGTTTTTT; CDR3aa: CASSFLGQGRDEKLFF
v_gene: TRBV9; j_gene: TRBJ2-1; d_gene: .; abundance: .; CDR3nt: TGTGCCAGCAGCGACCCTCCGGGGAATGAGCAGTTCTTC; CDR3aa: CASSDPPGNEQFF
v_gene: TRBV5-1; j_gene: TRBJ2-3; d_gene: TRBD1; abundance: .; CDR3nt: TGCGCCAGCAGCTTGGGAGGACAGGGGGCAGATACGCAGTATTTT; CDR3aa: CASSLGGQGADTQYF
v_gene: TRBV2; j_gene: TRBJ1-5; d_gene: .; abundance: .; CDR3nt: TGTGCCAGCAGTGTTGAGGGGTTGATAAATCAGCCCCAGCATTTT; CDR3aa: CASSVEGLINQPQHF
v_gene: TRBV28; j_gene: TRBJ1-2; d_gene: .; abundance: .; CDR3nt: TGTGCCAGCAGTTTAGGTCAGGGGAACTATGGCTACACCTTC; CDR3aa: CASSLGQGNYGYTF
v_gene: TRBV28; j_gene: TRBJ2-3; d_gene: .; abundance: .; CDR3nt: TGTGCCAGCAGTTCCCTCTGGGTACGCACAGATACGCAGTATTTT; CDR3aa: CASSSLWVRTDTQYF
v_gene: TRBV7-6; j_gene: TRBJ2-1; d_gene: .; abundance: .; CDR3nt: TGTGCCAGCAGCTTAGAGCGGCAGCGCAATGAGCAGTTCTTC; CDR3aa: CASSLERQRNEQFF
v_gene: TRBV4-2; j_gene: TRBJ2-3; d_gene: .; abundance: .; CDR3nt: TGTGCCAGCAGCCAAGATCAAGGGACTCCTATCCAGTATTTT; CDR3aa: CASSQDQGTPIQYF
v_gene: TRBV5-1; j_gene: TRBJ2-3; d_gene: .; abundance: few; CDR3nt: TGCGCCAGCAGCTCGACTAGCACAGATACGCAGTATTTT; CDR3aa: CASSSTSTDTQYF
v_gene: TRBV6-6; j_gene: TRBJ1-4; d_gene: .; abundance: .; CDR3nt: TGTGCCAGCAGTTACATTAATGAAAAACTGTTTTTT; CDR3aa: CASSYINEKLFF
v_gene: TRBV19; j_gene: TRBJ2-6; d_gene: .; abundance: .; CDR3nt: TGTGCCAGCCGGGGTTTCTCTGGGGCCAACGTCCTGACTTTC; CDR3aa: CASRGFSGANVLTF
v_gene: TRBV30; j_gene: TRBJ2-1; d_gene: .; abundance: few; CDR3nt: TGTGCCTGGAAACCGGGACTTCACTCCTACAATGAGCAGTTCTTC; CDR3aa: CAWKPGLHSYNEQFF
v_gene: TRBV28; j_gene: TRBJ2-3; d_gene: .; abundance: few; CDR3nt: TGTGCCAGCAGTGGTGGGGGCTTCTCTTTAACTAGCACAGATACGCAGTATTTT; CDR3aa: CASSGGGFSLTSTDTQYF